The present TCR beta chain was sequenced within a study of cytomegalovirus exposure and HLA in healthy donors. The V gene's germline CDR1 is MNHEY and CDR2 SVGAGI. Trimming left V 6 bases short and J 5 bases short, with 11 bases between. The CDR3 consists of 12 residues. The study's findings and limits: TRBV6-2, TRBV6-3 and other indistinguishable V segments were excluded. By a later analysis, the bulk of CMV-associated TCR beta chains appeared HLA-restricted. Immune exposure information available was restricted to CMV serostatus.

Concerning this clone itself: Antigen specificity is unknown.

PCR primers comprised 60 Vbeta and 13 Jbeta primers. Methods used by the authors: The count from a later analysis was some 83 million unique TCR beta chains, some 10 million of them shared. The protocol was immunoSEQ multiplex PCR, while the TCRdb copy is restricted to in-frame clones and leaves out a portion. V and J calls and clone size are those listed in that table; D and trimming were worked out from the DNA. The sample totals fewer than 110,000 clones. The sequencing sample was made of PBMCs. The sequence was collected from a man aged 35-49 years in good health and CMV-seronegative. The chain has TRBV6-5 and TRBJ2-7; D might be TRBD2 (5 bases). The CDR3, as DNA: TGTGCCAGCAGCCCCCAGAGGGACGAGCAGTACTTC. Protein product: CASSPQRDEQYF.